The rows below give T cell receptor beta chains drawn from one sample of a study of regulatory T cells in long-lasting Graves disease. Using its own MiXCR run on the multiplex PCR reads, TCRdb lists one record per CDR3 protein. The table lists a few hundred thousand distinct CDR3 sequences, around a fifth of them singletons. The starting material was peripheral blood mononuclear cells (PBMCs), obtained when the disease was refractory, from a patient treated with antithyroid drugs. The receptors were gathered from a female donor with Graves disease. Both conserved end residues are part of each CDR3. D genes are given only for firm matches. Expanded clones are given a class, and other clones once, few, many or no size at all.

TRBV28	many	.	TRBJ2-5	CASSSFGGETQYF	TGTGCCAGCAGTTCGTTCGGTGGGGAGACCCAGTACTTC
TRBV15	few	.	TRBJ2-5	CATSLGFDQYF	TGTGCCACCAGCCTGGGTTTCGACCAGTACTTC
TRBV19	.	TRBD2	TRBJ2-4	CATSDGGAEGIQYF	TGTGCCACCTCTGACGGGGGGGCCGAAGGCATTCAGTACTTC
TRBV7-2	few	.	TRBJ2-2	CDSSLARGSEELFF	TGTGACAGCAGCTTAGCGAGAGGGAGTGAGGAGCTGTTTTTT
TRBV6-1	few	.	TRBJ2-3	CASSLLAFTDTQYF	TGTGCCAGCAGTCTGCTAGCGTTCACAGATACGCAGTATTTT
TRBV28	.	.	TRBJ2-2	CASRTHGTGELFF	TGTGCCAGCAGAACACACGGGACCGGGGAGCTGTTTTTT
TRBV10-2	.	.	TRBJ2-4	CASSESIGQGKNIQYF	TGCGCCAGCAGTGAGTCGATAGGCCAGGGCAAAAACATTCAGTACTTC
TRBV28	few	TRBD2	TRBJ2-3	CASSSRPGLAETDTQYF	TGTGCCAGCAGTTCTCGGCCGGGACTAGCGGAGACAGATACGCAGTATTTT
TRBV28	many	TRBD2	TRBJ2-7	CASSLYASGLYEQYF	TGTGCCAGCAGTTTATATGCTAGCGGGCTGTACGAGCAGTACTTC
TRBV29-1	few	.	TRBJ1-2	CSVVGGRSYGYTF	TGCAGCGTTGTAGGGGGTAGGAGCTATGGCTACACCTTC
TRBV28	many	.	TRBJ1-5	CASSLGSGQPQHF	TGTGCCAGCAGCTTAGGGTCGGGCCAGCCCCAGCATTTT
TRBV29-1	.	TRBD2	TRBJ2-3	CSVVASGSSTDTQYF	TGCAGCGTTGTTGCTAGCGGATCTAGCACAGATACGCAGTATTTT
TRBV5-5	few	.	TRBJ2-2	CASSPRGDTGELFF	TGTGCCAGCAGCCCGAGGGGGGACACCGGGGAGCTGTTTTTT
TRBV7-9	few	.	TRBJ2-7	CASSPGRAHEQYF	TGTGCCAGCAGCCCAGGTCGCGCCCACGAGCAGTACTTC
TRBV11-2	many	.	TRBJ2-6	CASSSHVGTSGANVLTF	TGTGCCAGCAGCTCTCACGTGGGAACCTCTGGGGCCAACGTCCTGACTTTC
TRBV10-3	few	.	TRBJ2-5	CAISESIAGQETQYF	TGTGCCATCAGTGAGTCGATTGCGGGACAAGAGACCCAGTACTTC
TRBV28	.	.	TRBJ2-7	CASSFKGVAYEQYF	TGTGCCAGCAGTTTTAAGGGGGTGGCCTACGAGCAGTACTTC
TRBV7-9	few	TRBD1	TRBJ2-7	CASSFGDRAYEQYF	TGTGCCAGCAGCTTCGGAGACAGGGCCTACGAGCAGTACTTC
TRBV11-2	many	.	TRBJ2-7	CASRIELSGYEQYF	TGTGCCAGCAGGATAGAGCTTTCGGGCTACGAGCAGTACTTC
TRBV29-1	many	.	TRBJ2-7	CSIRVGAYEQYF	TGCAGCATCAGGGTAGGGGCCTACGAGCAGTACTTC
TRBV5-1	once	.	TRBJ2-3	CASSLVGIPTDTQYF	TGCGCCAGCAGCTTGGTAGGGATCCCCACAGATACGCAGTATTTT
TRBV9	many	.	TRBJ1-1	CASSVGVGQEAFF	TGTGCCAGCAGCGTAGGGGTCGGCCAGGAAGCTTTCTTT
TRBV7-2	.	.	TRBJ2-7	CASSLVEGGEQYF	TGTGCCAGCAGCTTAGTAGAGGGGGGAGAGCAGTACTTC
TRBV10-3	many	.	TRBJ2-7	CAISAFGDPPTNTAYEQYF	TGTGCCATCAGTGCGTTCGGTGATCCGCCGACTAATACTGCCTACGAGCAGTACTTC
TRBV19	.	.	TRBJ2-7	CASSRQHISYEQYF	TGTGCCAGTAGTCGACAGCACATTTCCTACGAGCAGTACTTC
TRBV6-1	.	.	TRBJ2-2	CARTYTGLIRPGELFF	TGTGCCAGAACCTATACAGGGCTGATCCGACCGGGGGAGCTGTTTTTT
TRBV4-3	many	TRBD2	TRBJ2-5	CASSPVGRGETQYF	TGCGCCAGCAGCCCCGTCGGGAGGGGAGAGACCCAGTACTTC
TRBV11-2	many	TRBD1	TRBJ2-7	CASSPRRDRGEEQYF	TGTGCCAGCAGCCCGCGACGGGACAGGGGCGAAGAGCAGTACTTC
TRBV28	.	.	TRBJ2-7	CASSSGARSSYEQYF	TGTGCCAGCAGTTCGGGGGCTAGGAGCTCCTACGAGCAGTACTTC
TRBV28	many	.	TRBJ1-5	CASSLNSLGQPQHF	TGTGCCAGCAGTTTAAACAGTTTAGGTCAGCCCCAGCATTTT
TRBV18	many	.	TRBJ1-4	CASSRSPNEKLFF	TGTGCCAGCTCACGAAGTCCTAATGAAAAACTGTTTTTT
TRBV5-1	few	.	TRBJ2-2	CASSFKRAENTGELFF	TGCGCCAGCAGCTTTAAGCGGGCAGAGAACACCGGGGAGCTGTTTTTT
TRBV20-1	.	.	TRBJ2-5	CSAGTSQETQYF	TGCAGTGCTGGGACTTCGCAAGAGACCCAGTACTTC
TRBV7-9	many	TRBD2	TRBJ2-7	CASSLAASGRAIYEQYF	TGTGCCAGCAGCTTAGCGGCTAGCGGGAGGGCCATCTACGAGCAGTACTTC
TRBV28	few	TRBD1	TRBJ1-4	CASKPSTGGLEKLFF	TGTGCCAGCAAACCTTCAACAGGGGGTTTAGAAAAACTGTTTTTT
TRBV27	.	.	TRBJ2-7	CASSLSEGLLLYEQYF	TGTGCCAGCAGTTTATCGGAGGGCCTATTACTTTACGAGCAGTACTTC
TRBV6-5	many	.	TRBJ1-1	CASSYGTGADTEAFF	TGTGCCAGCAGTTACGGTACCGGGGCGGACACTGAAGCTTTCTTT
TRBV28	many	.	TRBJ1-1	CASSLGPRVEAFF	TGTGCCAGCAGTTTGGGCCCCCGGGTTGAAGCTTTCTTT
TRBV28	.	.	TRBJ1-2	CASTQWDTPNYGYTF	TGTGCCAGCACCCAGTGGGACACCCCTAACTATGGCTACACCTTC
TRBV6-1	.	.	TRBJ2-2	CASTPTGQTGELFF	TGTGCCAGCACCCCAACAGGACAAACCGGGGAGCTGTTTTTT
TRBV7-8	few	TRBD1	TRBJ1-1	CASSYGTGRGTEAFF	TGTGCCAGCAGCTACGGGACAGGGAGGGGCACTGAAGCTTTCTTT
TRBV29-1	few	TRBD1	TRBJ2-5	CSVRDRSQETQYF	TGCAGCGTCCGGGACAGATCCCAAGAGACCCAGTACTTC
TRBV19	few	TRBD2	TRBJ2-1	CASSYSGINNEQFF	TGTGCCAGTAGTTATAGCGGGATAAACAATGAGCAGTTCTTC
TRBV11-1	many	TRBD1	TRBJ1-2	CASKTTGGHGYTF	TGTGCCAGCAAAACAACAGGGGGCCATGGCTACACCTTC
TRBV28	many	TRBD1	TRBJ1-5	CASVTGVTNQPQHF	TGTGCCAGCGTAACAGGGGTAACCAATCAGCCCCAGCATTTT
TRBV3-1	many	.	TRBJ1-6	CASSQVGGLGSPLHF	TGTGCCAGCAGCCAAGTAGGGGGACTAGGTTCACCCCTCCACTTT
TRBV10-2	.	.	TRBJ1-2	CASSDNSFYGYTF	TGCGCCAGCAGTGATAACAGTTTTTATGGCTACACCTTC
TRBV2	many	TRBD1	TRBJ2-7	CASGPTGNGNHEQYF	TGTGCCAGCGGCCCGACAGGGAATGGTAACCACGAGCAGTACTTC
TRBV7-2	once	TRBD1	TRBJ2-5	CASSQDSRTGGKETQYF	TGTGCCAGCAGCCAAGATTCTCGGACAGGGGGGAAAGAGACCCAGTACTTC
TRBV12-3/TRBV12-4	many	.	TRBJ1-2	CASTHPQVYGYTF	TGTGCCAGCACGCATCCCCAGGTCTATGGCTACACCTTC
TRBV6-1	few	.	TRBJ2-4	CARGIIASIQYF	TGTGCCAGGGGGATAATAGCCTCCATTCAGTACTTC
TRBV12-3/TRBV12-4	.	.	TRBJ2-1	CASSFPVTGNEQFF	TGTGCCAGCAGTTTCCCCGTGACAGGCAATGAGCAGTTCTTC
TRBV28	few	TRBD2	TRBJ2-7	CASSAGTSGMWEQYF	TGTGCCAGCAGCGCCGGGACTAGCGGGATGTGGGAGCAGTACTTC
TRBV29-1	.	.	TRBJ2-7	CSVLIEEREQYF	TGCAGCGTCCTGATTGAGGAGCGGGAGCAGTACTTC
TRBV28	once	.	TRBJ1-2	CASSPRARDYTF	TGTGCCAGCAGTCCCCGGGCCCGCGACTACACCTTC
TRBV4-2	.	.	TRBJ2-7	CATSMREGDYEQYF	TGTGCCACCTCGATGAGGGAGGGGGACTACGAGCAGTACTTC
TRBV6-2/TRBV6-3	.	TRBD2	TRBJ2-1	CASSFQGGAYNEQFF	TGTGCCAGCAGTTTCCAGGGAGGGGCCTACAATGAGCAGTTCTTC
TRBV4-3	few	TRBD2	TRBJ2-7	CASSQGSGTSGYEQYF	TGCGCCAGCAGCCAAGGCTCCGGGACTAGCGGGTACGAGCAGTACTTC
TRBV19	.	.	TRBJ1-3	CASSSTGGRSGNTIYF	TGTGCCAGTAGTAGCACGGGTGGCCGCTCTGGAAACACCATATATTTT
TRBV15	.	TRBD1	TRBJ2-5	CATSSSDREVSETQYF	TGTGCCACCAGTTCGTCCGACAGGGAAGTTTCGGAGACCCAGTACTTC